The next 27 T cell receptor beta chains were all read from a single sample in a study of blood T cell repertoires in COVID-19. TCRdb keeps only in-frame clones here, not all; method: immunoSEQ multiplex PCR. The sample contains just under 45,000 clones, approximately 86% of which appear only once. Sample: peripheral blood. Receptors originate from an elderly woman in a cohort sampled during active or convalescent COVID-19.

The chain joins TRBV6-4 to TRBJ1-4, with D uncertain. This CDR3 has 13 residues. V was trimmed by 5 bases and J by 7 bases, leaving 11 bases between them. The germline V gene has CDR1 MRHNA and CDR2 SNTAGT. In DNA, the CDR3 is TGTGCCAGCAGTAAGGAGACGGGTGAAAAACTGTTTTTT. Its protein product is CASSKETGEKLFF.

This chain joins TRBV7-8 and TRBJ1-1; a weak D match, TRBD1 (6 bases). V dropped 2 bases and J dropped 5 bases, with 9 bases sitting between them. The germline V gene encodes CDR1 SGHVS and CDR2 FQNEAQ. The CDR3 is 13 residues long. DNA of the CDR3: TGTGCCAGCAGCTTAAGGGGGGGAACTGAAGCTTTCTTT. It encodes CASSLRGGTEAFF.

The rearrangement links TRBV6-4 to TRBJ2-1; D possibly corresponds to TRBD1 (6 bases). The germline gives CDR1 MRHNA, CDR2 SNTAGT. Trimming removed 6 bases at V and 10 bases at J, with 16 bases between. The CDR3 loop spans 13 amino acids. CDR3: CASSEQGPGEQFF. CDR3 DNA: TGTGCCAGCAGCGAACAGGGACCGGGGGAGCAGTTCTTC.

This sequence joins TRBV11-2 and TRBJ2-7; 8 bases map to TRBD2. V lost 5 bases, J lost 7 bases, and 10 bases stayed unmatched. The CDR3 consists of 14 residues. Germline lookup yields CDR1 SGHAT and CDR2 FQNNGV. The CDR3 here is CASSNPRGGREQYF. The CDR3 DNA follows: TGTGCCAGCAGCAATCCCCGGGGGGGGCGAGAGCAGTACTTC.

The rearrangement uses TRBV12-3 or TRBV12-4 and TRBJ1-4; possibly TRBD1 for D (6 bases). The CDR3 sequence is 13 residues long. V shed 6 bases and J shed 8 bases, with 13 bases lying between them. This CDR3 reads CASRAMTGEKLFF. The CDR3, as DNA: TGTGCCAGCAGAGCTATGACAGGCGAAAAACTGTTTTTT.

This sequence joins TRBV7-2 and TRBJ2-1, with 11 bases aligning to TRBD2. Germline lookup yields CDR1 SGHTA and CDR2 FQGNSA. V lost 4 bases and J lost 2; bases outside the gene matches: 4. The CDR3 contains 16 residues. In nucleotides, the CDR3 is TGTGCCAGCAGCTCCCATAGCGGGGGGGCCTACAATGAGCAGTTCTTC. It specifies CASSSHSGGAYNEQFF.

The chain links TRBV4-2 to TRBJ1-5; TRBD1 matches 8 bases. Unmatched junction bases numbered 5, after V lost 0 bases and J lost 4 bases. Germline lookup yields CDR1 LGHNA and CDR2 YNFKEQ. This CDR3 is built from 16 residues. CDR3 nucleotides: TGTGCCAGCAGCCAAGATCTGCAGGGGGCGAATCAGCCCCAGCATTTT. Encoded protein: CASSQDLQGANQPQHF.

This chain links TRBV7-9 with TRBJ2-6, with 8 positions matching TRBD1. In germline, CDR1 is SEHNR, CDR2 FQNEAQ (reference sequence). The ends lost 7 bases at V and 0 bases at J; junction bases unmatched: 11. This CDR3 has 18 residues. The CDR3 loop is CASTDVGTGVSGANVLTF. In nucleotides, the CDR3 is TGTGCCAGCACCGACGTGGGGACAGGAGTCTCTGGGGCCAACGTCCTGACTTTC.

The rearrangement joins TRBV2 to TRBJ1-4, with D unresolved. The V gene's germline CDR1 is SNHLY and CDR2 FYNNEI. This CDR3 has 15 amino acids. V shed 7 bases and J shed 0 bases, with 12 bases lying between them. CDR3 residues: CASIPGTTTNEKLFF. In DNA, the CDR3 is TGTGCCAGCATTCCAGGAACAACAACTAATGAAAAACTGTTTTTT.

CDR3 loop: CASSTVAGRGNQPQHF. The CDR3 region has the DNA TGTGCCAGCAGCACCGTTGCAGGGAGGGGTAATCAGCCCCAGCATTTT. The chain recombines TRBV7-2 with TRBJ1-5; tentative D call: TRBD1 (5 bases). With 5 bases removed from V and 4 bases from J, the gap between germline ends came to 18 bases. CDR1 is SGHTA and CDR2 is FQGNSA in the germline V gene. The CDR3 contains 16 residues.

V gene TRBV20-1 combines with J gene TRBJ2-1; TRBD2 matches at 11 bases. The CDR3 totals 15 residues. V was pared by 3 bases and J by 7 bases, with 8 bases of the junction left unmatched. CDR1 and CDR2 from the germline V gene are DFQATT and SNEGSKA (reference sequence). The CDR3 DNA reads TGCAGTGCTAGTATCACTAGCGGGAGCTCGAATGAGCAGTTCTTC. Translation gives CSASITSGSSNEQFF.

V gene TRBV7-3 combines with J gene TRBJ2-1, with TRBD2 identical over 12 bases. Germline V gene data show CDR1 as SGHTA and CDR2 as FQGTGA. Trimming cost V 6 bases and J 6 bases; bases outside gene matches: 6. CDR3 length: 15 residues. The CDR3 bases are TGTGCCAGCAGGCAAACTAGCGGGGGGCTCAATGAGCAGTTCTTC. Protein product: CASRQTSGGLNEQFF.

The chain recombines TRBV2 with TRBJ1-2; D not certain. V shed 6 bases and J shed 4 bases, with 15 bases lying between them. This CDR3 spans 14 amino acids. From germline, CDR1 is SNHLY and CDR2 FYNNEI. CDR3 region: CASSSGGGFYGYTF. As DNA, the CDR3 is TGTGCCAGCAGCTCGGGCGGCGGGTTCTATGGCTACACCTTC.

V gene TRBV15 combines with J gene TRBJ1-5; D not certain. CDR3 length equals 15 residues. Germline values: CDR1 LNHNV, CDR2 YYDKDF (reference sequence). V was clipped by 0 bases and J by 0 bases, with 6 bases between them. CDR3 region: CATSRDAASNQPQHF. The CDR3 region has the DNA TGTGCCACCAGCAGAGATGCGGCTAGCAATCAGCCCCAGCATTTT.

The rearrangement uses TRBV10-3 and TRBJ1-1; 7 nucleotides agree with TRBD1. The V gene end was trimmed by 3 bases and the J gene end by 1 base; junction bases not matched to a gene: 2. The CDR3 length is 14 residues. Germline CDR1 is ENHRY and CDR2 is SYGVKD. The CDR3 DNA reads as TGTGCCATCAGTGAAGGGGACAGGAACACTGAAGCTTTCTTT. This encodes CAISEGDRNTEAFF.

The chain joins TRBV12-3 or TRBV12-4 to TRBJ1-5; no clear D gene. V lost 9 bases and J lost 9, with 18 bases in between. This CDR3 contains 13 residues. The CDR3 DNA follows: TGTGCCAGTCGGGAAGGGAACAAAGCGCCCCAGCATTTT. Protein product: CASREGNKAPQHF.

The chain is built from TRBV10-3 and TRBJ1-4; 9 bases line up with TRBD1. Germline CDR1 ENHRY, CDR2 SYGVKD. The CDR3 has 15 residues. V lost 3 bases to trimming and J lost 7 bases; unmatched junction nucleotides: 6. The CDR3: CAISDTGGAVEKLFF. The CDR3 bases are TGTGCCATCAGTGACACAGGGGGCGCCGTTGAAAAACTGTTTTTT.

V usage is TRBV7-2 and J usage is TRBJ2-5; tentatively, D is TRBD2 (6 bases). Germline CDR1 is SGHTA and CDR2 is FQGNSA. This CDR3 has 15 residues. With 5 bases removed from V and 5 bases from J, the gap between germline ends came to 18 bases. CDR3 coding DNA: TGTGCCAGCAGCCGCGGACCCGCGGCGGGGGAGACCCAGTACTTC. Protein product: CASSRGPAAGETQYF.

The rearrangement links TRBV11-2 to TRBJ2-7, with 9 bases fitting TRBD2. Per germline, CDR1 SGHAT and CDR2 FQNNGV. CDR3 size: 13 residues. The V gene end was trimmed by 8 bases and the J gene end by 4 bases; junction bases not matched to a gene: 6. The CDR3 loop is CASSGGRVYEQYF. In nucleotides, the CDR3 is TGTGCCAGCTCCGGCGGGAGGGTGTACGAGCAGTACTTC.

The chain recombines TRBV2 with TRBJ1-5; weak D call: TRBD1 (6 bases). The CDR3 consists of 13 residues. From germline, CDR1 is SNHLY and CDR2 FYNNEI. Between the trimmed V and J ends, which lost 11 bases and 4 bases, there was a span of 15 bases. This CDR3 reads CASVGQQNQPQHF. The CDR3 DNA reads TGTGCCTCTGTTGGACAGCAGAATCAGCCCCAGCATTTT.

This clone was found once. The gene calls are TRBV18 and TRBJ2-3; 8 positions match TRBD1. The CDR3 is 15 amino acids. V shed 1 base and J 6 bases; nucleotides not matched to a gene: 6. CDR1 is KGHSH and CDR2 is LQKENI in the germline V gene. Here the CDR3 reads CASSPRQGAVDTQYF. The CDR3 nucleotides read TGTGCCAGCTCACCACGTCAGGGGGCGGTGGATACGCAGTATTTT.

This rearrangement joins TRBV25-1 to TRBJ1-1, with D possibly matching TRBD1 (5 bases). Germline assignment: CDR1 MGHDK and CDR2 SYGVNS. V was cut by 6 bases and J by 6 bases, with 11 bases left in between. This CDR3 is built from 12 residues. The CDR3 region is CASRGDSAEAFF. The CDR3 DNA reads TGTGCCAGCAGAGGGGATTCGGCTGAAGCTTTCTTT.

The V gene is TRBV19, the J gene TRBJ1-2; no reliable D call. This CDR3 contains 14 residues. V was clipped by 3 bases and J by 1 base, with 9 bases between them. From germline, CDR1 is LNHDA and CDR2 SQIVND (reference sequence). The CDR3 loop reads CASSMFSGNYGYTF. The CDR3 DNA is TGTGCCAGTAGTATGTTCAGTGGTAACTATGGCTACACCTTC.

The chain links TRBV27 to TRBJ2-5; possible D gene TRBD2, 5 bases. Trimming took 6 bases from V and 6 from J, leaving 23 bases between them. The CDR3 spans 16 residues. The germline V gene has CDR1 MNHEY and CDR2 SMNVEV (reference sequence). CDR3 DNA: TGTGCCAGCAGGCAGAGGTGGCATACTAGGGTGCAGACCCAGTACTTC. Its protein product is CASRQRWHTRVQTQYF.

This chain links TRBV13 with TRBJ1-2; a possible D gene is TRBD1 (6 bases). This CDR3 is 13 amino acids long. V was shortened by 8 bases and J by 3 bases, with 13 bases between the two germline ends. The germline CDR1 and CDR2 sequences are PRHDT and FYEKMQ (reference sequence). The CDR3 is CASSRQGHYGYTF. In DNA form, the CDR3 reads TGTGCCAGCTCACGGCAGGGGCACTATGGCTACACCTTC.

V gene TRBV5-1 combines with J gene TRBJ1-5; maybe TRBD1 (6 bases). Trimming cost V 4 bases and J 6 bases, with 17 bases left between them. Germline CDR1 reads SGHRS; CDR2 reads YFSETQ. This CDR3 is built from 15 residues. The CDR3 DNA sequence: TGCGCCAGCAGCCCGGGACATTCCGCGGGTCAGCCCCAGCATTTT. It yields the protein CASSPGHSAGQPQHF.

The J gene is TRBJ2-1, the V gene TRBV10-3, with 9 bases identical to TRBD2. J was trimmed by 5 bases and V by 6 bases; bases with no gene match: 5. The germline V gene has CDR1 ENHRY and CDR2 SYGVKD. This CDR3 region has 14 residues. CDR3 loop: CAIRASGANNEQFF. CDR3 DNA: TGTGCCATCAGGGCTAGCGGGGCCAACAATGAGCAGTTCTTC.